This passage covers 30 T cell receptor beta chains from one sample sequenced in a study of blood T cell repertoires in COVID-19. Sequenced by immunoSEQ multiplex PCR; TCRdb stores in-frame clones only, minus some. The table has more than 250,000 clones, 92% seen once. Sequenced material: PBMCs or T cells enriched from blood (not recorded which). The source of these receptors is a woman aged 25 to 39 who had recovered from COVID-19.

This chain uses TRBV29-1 with TRBJ2-7; 9 nucleotides match TRBD1. CDR3 size: 13 residues. The V and J ends lost 5 bases and 3 bases, in that order; junction bases with no gene match: 5. Germline CDR1 is SQVTM and CDR2 is ANQGSEA. The CDR3 nucleotides read TGCAGCGTTATTCGGGACAGGGACTACGAGCAGTACTTC. It translates to CSVIRDRDYEQYF.

V gene TRBV5-5 combines with J gene TRBJ1-3; D is possibly TRBD1 (6 bases). Trimming removed 4 bases at V and 4 bases at J, with 9 bases between. The CDR3 runs to 13 residues. Per the germline V gene, CDR1 is SGHKS and CDR2 is YYEKEE (reference sequence). As DNA, the CDR3 is TGTGCCAGCAGCGTTGGACAGGGAAACACCATATATTTT. It codes for CASSVGQGNTIYF.

The gene calls are TRBV5-5 and TRBJ2-6; 7 nucleotides agree with TRBD1. V gave up 4 bases and J gave up 2 bases; unmatched junction bases: 3. CDR1 and CDR2 from the germline V gene are SGHKS and YYEKEE (reference sequence). The CDR3 sequence is 15 residues long. For the CDR3, the DNA is TGTGCCAGCAGCCCAGACAGGGCTGGGGCCAACGTCCTGACTTTC. This codes for CASSPDRAGANVLTF.

The chain joins TRBV10-3 to TRBJ2-7; 7 bases line up with TRBD1. This CDR3 is 13 amino acids long. V was pared by 7 bases and J by 4 bases, with 7 bases of the junction left unmatched. The V gene's germline CDR1 is ENHRY and CDR2 SYGVKD. CDR3 in DNA: TGTGCCATCAAAGAACAGGGGTGGTACGAGCAGTACTTC. Its protein is CAIKEQGWYEQYF.

The V call is TRBV2, the J call TRBJ1-6; the D is unclear. Trimming shortened V by 5 bases and J by 6 bases, and 11 bases separated the two germline ends. CDR1 and CDR2 from the germline V gene are SNHLY and FYNNEI. This CDR3 has 14 residues. In DNA, the CDR3 is TGTGCCAGCAGTCCGGACTGGGCTAATTCACCCCTCCACTTT. Translated: CASSPDWANSPLHF. Using reference TRBV2 and TRBJ1-6 for the parts outside the CDR3, the full variable domain is EPEVTQTPSHQVTQMGQEVILRCVPISNHLYFYWYRQILGQKVEFLVSFYNNEISEKSEIFDDQFSVERPDGSNFTLKIRSTKLEDSAMYFCASSPDWANSPLHFGNGTRLTVT.

This rearrangement joins TRBV4-3 to TRBJ2-2; 7 bases agree with TRBD1. The CDR3 length is 17 residues. Germline-derived CDR1 and CDR2 are LGHNA and YSLEER. Trimming took 3 bases from V and 5 from J; bases not matched to a gene: 12. As DNA, the CDR3 is TGCGCCAGCAGCCATCCAGTCGGGACAGAGTCGACCGGGGAGCTGTTTTTT. It yields the protein CASSHPVGTESTGELFF.

The chain employs TRBV7-3 and TRBJ1-1, with 8 bases lining up with TRBD1. V shed 5 bases and J 1 base; nucleotides not matched to a gene: 3. Per germline, CDR1 SGHTA and CDR2 FQGTGA. CDR3 length equals 14 residues. The CDR3 reads CASSLQGENTEAFF. The CDR3 DNA follows: TGTGCCAGCAGCCTACAGGGGGAGAACACTGAAGCTTTCTTT.

CDR3 bases: TGTGCCAGCAGCCAAGATACAGGGAGCACTGAAGCTTTCTTT. It is translated as CASSQDTGSTEAFF. This sequence joins TRBV4-2 and TRBJ1-1, with D maybe TRBD1 (6 bases). V was trimmed by 0 bases and J by 4 bases, leaving 9 bases between them. CDR3 size: 14 residues. CDR1 is LGHNA and CDR2 is YNFKEQ in the germline V gene.

The CDR3 region has the DNA TGTGCCAGCAGACCGGGACAGTCGGGTTCACCCCTCCACTTT. Protein sequence: CASRPGQSGSPLHF. V usage is TRBV28 and J usage is TRBJ1-6; 7 nucleotides line up with TRBD1. Germline V gene data show CDR1 as MDHEN and CDR2 as SYDVKM. With 6 bases clipped from V and 9 bases from J, the junction kept 8 bases outside the gene matches. This CDR3 is 14 amino acids long. The variable domain in full, with the rest retrieved from reference TRBV28 and TRBJ1-6, is DVKVTQSSRYLVKRTGEKVFLECVQDMDHENMFWYRQDPGLGLRLIYFSYDVKMKEKGDIPEGYSVSREKKERFSLILESASTNQTSMYLCASRPGQSGSPLHFGNGTRLTVT.

The chain links TRBV28 to TRBJ1-2, with TRBD1 as a possible D gene (6 bases). Germline V gives CDR1 MDHEN, CDR2 SYDVKM. Trimming left V 2 bases short and J 5 bases short, with 18 bases between. This CDR3 is 16 amino acids long. CDR3 residues: CASSLNREGTWYGYTF. In DNA, the CDR3 is TGTGCCAGCAGTTTAAACCGGGAGGGGACATGGTATGGCTACACCTTC.

The CDR3, as DNA: TGTGCCACCAGTGACCCGGCGGAGGTGGCGCTTAAGACCCAGTACTTC. Encoded protein: CATSDPAEVALKTQYF. This rearrangement joins TRBV24-1 to TRBJ2-5; perhaps TRBD2 as D (5 bases). V lost 4 bases, J lost 6 bases, and 20 bases lay in between. From germline, CDR1 is KGHDR and CDR2 SFDVKD. This CDR3 has 16 amino acids.

CDR3 sequence: CASSASGRAYYEQYF. DNA for the CDR3: TGTGCCAGCAGTGCCAGCGGGAGGGCCTACTACGAGCAGTACTTC. The chain employs TRBV6-2 or TRBV6-3 and TRBJ2-7; 10 nucleotides align to TRBD2. The V segment lost 5 bases and the J segment 3 bases; nucleotides outside the gene matches: 7. Germline assignment: CDR1 MNHEY and CDR2 SVGEGT. The CDR3 is made up of 15 amino acids.

This chain connects TRBV7-2 to TRBJ2-2; 8 positions agree with TRBD2. Germline V CDR1 and CDR2: SGHTA, FQGNSA. The V segment lost 10 bases and the J segment 5 bases; nucleotides outside the gene matches: 21. The CDR3 covers 18 residues. CDR3 in DNA: TGTGCCACCGAACCCCGCGCCCGCGCGGGGGGAGGAACCGGGGAGCTGTTTTTT. It is translated as CATEPRARAGGGTGELFF.

V is TRBV6-5 and J is TRBJ1-1; weak D call: TRBD1 (6 bases). Germline CDR1 reads MNHEY; CDR2 reads SVGAGI. The V and J ends lost 10 bases and 11 bases respectively, with 20 bases between them. CDR3 length equals 12 residues. This chain's CDR3 is CATSGAGDRAFF. The CDR3 nucleotides are TGTGCCACGTCCGGGGCAGGGGATCGTGCTTTCTTT.

With respect to this clone: Other nucleotide sequences in the sample specify the same CDR3. V and J are TRBV7-2 and TRBJ2-1, with D possibly matching TRBD1 (5 bases). CDR1 is SGHTA and CDR2 is FQGNSA in the germline V gene. The ends were cut back, 3 bases at V and 0 bases at J, with 6 bases in the middle. The CDR3 sequence is 14 residues long. The CDR3 reads CASSFDSSYNEQFF. The DNA of the CDR3 is TGTGCCAGCAGCTTCGACAGCTCCTACAATGAGCAGTTCTTC.

Remarks on this clone: Distinct nucleotide sequences in the sample also encode this CDR3. The gene calls are TRBV3-1 (or the pseudogene TRBV3-2) and TRBJ1-2, with 7 positions matching TRBD1. The J segment lost 4 bases and the V segment lost 1 base, leaving 0 bases of the junction unmatched. The CDR3 spans 13 residues. Germline lookup yields CDR1 LGHDT and CDR2 YNNKEL (reference sequence). Written as DNA, the CDR3 is TGTGCCAGCAGCCAAGGACAGGGCTATGGCTACACCTTC. This encodes CASSQGQGYGYTF.

The chain uses TRBV20-1 and TRBJ1-2, with a possible D match to TRBD1 (5 bases). The V gene's germline CDR1 is DFQATT and CDR2 SNEGSKA (reference sequence). The CDR3 runs 11 residues. The germline V and J ends were trimmed by 6 bases and 4 bases, with 9 bases remaining between them. The CDR3 DNA follows: TGCAGTGCGGGGGGGTCCTATGGCTACACCTTC. It specifies CSAGGSYGYTF.

The chain has TRBV3-1 (or the pseudogene TRBV3-2) and TRBJ1-1; 7 bases are shared with TRBD1. The junction had 10 bases not matched to a gene; V was cut back by 2 bases and J by 4 bases. Germline loops: CDR1 LGHDT, CDR2 YNNKEL (reference sequence). The CDR3 length is 16 residues. DNA of the CDR3: TGTGCCAGCAGCCAATACGTGACAGGGACGGGCACTGAAGCTTTCTTT. This sequence encodes CASSQYVTGTGTEAFF.

In this sample, this clone turned up a few times. The CDR3 sequence is CASSLGGSGERLPHTF. CDR3 DNA sequence: TGCGCCAGCAGCTTGGGTGGTTCCGGGGAACGCCTCCCTCACACCTTC. The chain is built from TRBV5-1 and TRBJ1-2; D ambiguous. The CDR3 runs to 16 residues. With 0 bases removed from V and 12 bases from J, the gap between germline ends came to 24 bases. CDR1 and CDR2 from the germline V gene are SGHRS and YFSETQ.

J is TRBJ2-1 and V is TRBV7-3; TRBD2 agrees at 9 bases. The CDR3 totals 15 residues. V lost 1 base, J lost 7 bases, and 5 bases stayed unmatched. Germline V lookup: CDR1 SGHTA, CDR2 FQGTGA. CDR3: CASSLSGRAGNEQFF. The CDR3 DNA reads as TGTGCCAGCAGCTTAAGCGGGAGGGCCGGAAATGAGCAGTTCTTC.

This chain joins TRBV24-1 and TRBJ1-2; 8 bases agree with TRBD1. Germline assignment: CDR1 KGHDR and CDR2 SFDVKD. The V and J ends lost 4 bases and 0 bases, in that order; junction bases with no gene match: 3. The CDR3 contains 15 residues. CDR3 nucleotide sequence: TGTGCCACCAGTGAGTCGACAGGGGCTAACTATGGCTACACCTTC. Its protein product is CATSESTGANYGYTF.

V and J are TRBV10-3 and TRBJ2-4; D gene ambiguous. The V and J ends lost 0 bases and 9 bases respectively, with 9 bases between them. The CDR3 covers 13 residues. The germline V gene has CDR1 ENHRY and CDR2 SYGVKD. The CDR3 spells CAISESPRGIQYF. CDR3 sequence (DNA): TGTGCCATCAGTGAGTCCCCCCGCGGCATTCAGTACTTC.

This clone was observed once. This chain links TRBV19 with TRBJ2-1; D uncertain. The V gene lost 7 bases and the J gene lost 0 bases, with 16 bases spanning the gap. This CDR3 region has 16 residues. Germline assignment: CDR1 LNHDA and CDR2 SQIVND (reference sequence). The CDR3, as DNA: TGTGCCAGTACCCCTGACGGCCTAGTCTCCTACAATGAGCAGTTCTTC. It specifies CASTPDGLVSYNEQFF.

The V gene is TRBV3-1 (or the pseudogene TRBV3-2), the J gene TRBJ1-1; 9 nucleotides line up with TRBD1. The V gene's germline CDR1 is LGHDT and CDR2 YNNKEL (reference sequence). CDR3 length: 14 residues. V gave up 5 bases and J gave up 4 bases; unmatched junction bases: 5. The CDR3 DNA is TGTGCCAGCAGCTCCGGGACAGGGACCACTGAAGCTTTCTTT. It codes for CASSSGTGTTEAFF.

The V and J genes are TRBV5-1 and TRBJ1-1, with 8 bases that match TRBD1. The CDR3 extends over 14 amino acids. Germline V gives CDR1 SGHRS, CDR2 YFSETQ. The junction had 3 bases not matched to a gene; V was cut back by 0 bases and J by 5 bases. This CDR3 reads CASSLGQGRTEAFF. The CDR3 nucleotides are TGCGCCAGCAGCTTGGGACAGGGGAGGACTGAAGCTTTCTTT.

With regard to this clone: One junction end does not reproduce the germline sequence, and a read error may be involved. This sequence joins TRBV7-2 and TRBJ2-7; 9 bases fit TRBD2. The CDR3 spans 14 residues. CDR1 and CDR2 (germline): SGHTA, FQGNSA. CDR3 protein: CASSVGTSSSEQYF. The CDR3 nucleotides read TGTGCCAGCTCAGTGGGGACTAGCTCCTCCGAGCAGTACTTC.

The rearrangement links TRBV6-5 to TRBJ1-1; D gene unclear. This CDR3 spans 11 amino acids. With 8 bases removed from V and 1 base from J, the gap between germline ends came to 5 bases. Per germline, CDR1 MNHEY and CDR2 SVGAGI. The CDR3 reads CASLKNTEAFF. CDR3 nucleotides: TGTGCCAGCTTAAAGAACACTGAAGCTTTCTTT.

The rearrangement links TRBV11-3 to TRBJ2-5, with TRBD2 as a possible D gene (5 bases). The germline CDR1 and CDR2 sequences are SGHNT and YENEEA. Trimming took 1 base from V and 1 from J, leaving 19 bases between them. The CDR3 contains 18 residues. In DNA form, the CDR3 reads TGTGCCAGCAGCTTAGGAGGTTCCCTCCTAGCCCCCCAAGAGACCCAGTACTTC. Encoded protein: CASSLGGSLLAPQETQYF.

This chain joins TRBV27 and TRBJ1-2; the match to TRBD1 covers 9 bases. CDR1 is MNHEY, CDR2 SMNVEV, per germline (reference sequence). The junction had 5 bases not matched to a gene; V was cut back by 4 bases and J by 5 bases. The CDR3 is made up of 14 amino acids. In DNA form, the CDR3 reads TGTGCCAGCAGTTCGACAGGGGGATTTTATGGCTACACCTTC. Its protein is CASSSTGGFYGYTF.

This chain connects TRBV6-2 or TRBV6-3 to TRBJ1-1, with D possibly being TRBD1 (5 bases). Trimming left V 3 bases short and J 0 bases short, with 17 bases between. The CDR3 runs 17 residues. Germline lookup yields CDR1 MNHEY and CDR2 SVGEGT. DNA for the CDR3: TGTGCCAGCAGTTATAGCAGGTCTGACAGCATGAACACTGAAGCTTTCTTT. This translates into CASSYSRSDSMNTEAFF.